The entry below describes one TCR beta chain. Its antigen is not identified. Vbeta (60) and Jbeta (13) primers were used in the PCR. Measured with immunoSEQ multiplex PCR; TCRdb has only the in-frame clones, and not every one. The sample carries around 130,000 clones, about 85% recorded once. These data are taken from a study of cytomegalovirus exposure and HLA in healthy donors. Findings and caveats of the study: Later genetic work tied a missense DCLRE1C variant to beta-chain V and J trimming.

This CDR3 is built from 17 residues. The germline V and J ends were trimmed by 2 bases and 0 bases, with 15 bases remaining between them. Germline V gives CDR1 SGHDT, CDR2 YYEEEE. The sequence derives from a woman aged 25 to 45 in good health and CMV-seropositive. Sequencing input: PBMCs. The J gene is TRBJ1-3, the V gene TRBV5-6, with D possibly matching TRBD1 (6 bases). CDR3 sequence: CASSFAGTGYSGNTIYF. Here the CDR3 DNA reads TGTGCCAGCAGCTTCGCAGGAACAGGGTACTCTGGAAACACCATATATTTT.